This TCR beta chain was sequenced during a study of T cell changes during pregnancy in multiple sclerosis. The assay was immunoSEQ multiplex PCR, and TCRdb's table has in-frame clones only and misses some. The data show roughly 41,000 clones, 80% to 90% seen once. V was cut by 0 bases and J by 6 bases, with 6 bases left in between. Germline values: CDR1 KGHSY, CDR2 FQNENV. The CDR3 contains 14 residues. The material was CD4+ T cells from peripheral blood mononuclear cells, obtained in the first trimester of pregnancy. The receptor was isolated from a female donor with multiple sclerosis, enrolled in a pregnancy study. This sequence joins TRBV16 and TRBJ2-6, with D uncertain. CDR3 residues: CASSQSDSANVLTF. The CDR3 DNA sequence: TGTGCCAGCAGCCAATCCGACTCGGCCAACGTCCTGACTTTC.